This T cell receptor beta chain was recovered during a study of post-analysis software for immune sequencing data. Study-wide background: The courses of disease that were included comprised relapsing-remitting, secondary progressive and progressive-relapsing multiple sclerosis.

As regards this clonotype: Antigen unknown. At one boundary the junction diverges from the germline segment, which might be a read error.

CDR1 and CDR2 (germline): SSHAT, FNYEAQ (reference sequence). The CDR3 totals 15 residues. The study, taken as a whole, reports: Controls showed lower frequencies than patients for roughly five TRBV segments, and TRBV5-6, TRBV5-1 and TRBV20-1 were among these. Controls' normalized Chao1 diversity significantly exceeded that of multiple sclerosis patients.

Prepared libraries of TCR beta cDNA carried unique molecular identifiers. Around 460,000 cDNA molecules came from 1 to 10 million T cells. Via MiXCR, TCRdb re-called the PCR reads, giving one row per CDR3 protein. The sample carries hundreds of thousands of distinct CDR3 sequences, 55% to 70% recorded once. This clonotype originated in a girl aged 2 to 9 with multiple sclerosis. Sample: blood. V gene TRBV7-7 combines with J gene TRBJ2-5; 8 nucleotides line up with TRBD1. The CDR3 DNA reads TGTGCTAGCAGTGCCGACAGGGGACCGCAAGAGACCCAGTACTTC. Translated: CASSADRGPQETQYF.